This T cell receptor (beta chain) emerged from a study of STAT5B mutations in CD4+ large granular lymphocyte leukemia. The study, taken as a whole, reports: Approximately 25% of private leukemic clonotypes occurred rarely in other patients' non-leukemic repertoires.

Concerning this clone: Antigen unknown.

In the original processing: A productive frequency of 2.59 x 10-5 was the lowest detectable. Using immunoSEQ multiplex PCR, the repertoire was profiled, and TCRdb retains in-frame clones only, with some absent. The V and J calls and clone size were taken over from that table, and D and trimming were inferred from the DNA. The sample comprises around 30,000 clones, 65% to 75% of which are singletons, and 2.5% to 3.5% rests with the top ten. The sequence derives from a human donor in good health. Specimen: CD4+ T cells from blood buffy coats.

Here the CDR3 reads CASSLYGSGSSSEQYF. In nucleotides, the CDR3 is TGTGCCAGCAGCTTATATGGAAGTGGGAGTTCGTCCGAGCAGTACTTC. The chain couples TRBV7-2 to TRBJ2-7; TRBD2 might be the D (5 bases). The V gene lost 2 bases and the J gene lost 6 bases, with 20 bases spanning the gap. The CDR3 length is 16 residues. Germline CDR1 and CDR2: SGHTA and FQGNSA. The complete variable domain, with remaining parts taken from reference TRBV7-2 and TRBJ2-7, reads GAGVSQSPSNKVTEKGKDVELRCDPISGHTALYWYRQSLGQGLEFLIYFQGNSAPDKSGLPSDRFSAERTGGSVSTLTIQRTQQEDSAVYLCASSLYGSGSSSEQYFGPGTRLTVT.